This T cell receptor (beta chain) appears in the sequencing data of a study of memory CD4+ T cells and cytomegalovirus serostatus. Single viable CD3+CD4+CD8-CD45RO+ cells were sorted as the memory CD4+ T cells. Germline values: CDR1 SEHNR, CDR2 FQNEAQ (reference sequence). The CDR3 extends over 15 amino acids. The V segment lost 5 bases and the J segment 6 bases; nucleotides outside the gene matches: 13. This clone appeared once. Authors' processing steps: Out-of-frame sequences were removed, leaving some 2 million distinct TCRbeta sequences. The assay was immunoSEQ multiplex PCR, and TCRdb's table has in-frame clones only and misses some. V and J calls and clone size are those listed in that table; D and trimming were worked out from the DNA. The repertoire holds 48,000 or so clones, more than 70% seen once, with about 0.8% in the top ten.

The receptor was derived from an adult in good health and CMV-seronegative. The specimen was memory CD4+ T cells from blood. The rearrangement uses TRBV7-9 and TRBJ2-7; 7 bases are a match to TRBD1. CDR3 nucleotide sequence: TGTGCCAGCAGCCCCCCGACAGGGTCCCTTGGCGAGCAGTACTTC. Amino acids: CASSPPTGSLGEQYF.